The 12 T cell receptor beta chains listed next were all sequenced from one sample in a study of blood T cell repertoires in COVID-19. Profiling relied on immunoSEQ multiplex PCR, and the TCRdb table lists in-frame clones only, not all of them. The sample holds over 70,000 clones, roughly 85% seen once. The sample was peripheral blood. The receptor set was obtained from a man aged 55 to 70 with COVID-19, enrolled during active disease.

The chain couples TRBV6-5 to TRBJ1-1; D is unclear. This CDR3 has 13 amino acids. Germline loops: CDR1 MNHEY, CDR2 SVGAGI. The V end lost 2 bases, the J end lost 4 bases, and 8 bases lay between the germline ends. CDR3 bases: TGTGCCAGCAGTTACGAGCGAGGCACTGAAGCTTTCTTT. Translated: CASSYERGTEAFF.

The chain links TRBV5-1 to TRBJ2-7; perhaps TRBD1 as D (6 bases). The germline CDR1 and CDR2 sequences are SGHRS and YFSETQ. The CDR3 covers 16 residues. With 6 bases removed from V and 0 bases from J, the gap between germline ends came to 19 bases. CDR3 amino acids: CASITTQGRLSYEQYF. CDR3 DNA sequence: TGCGCCAGCATCACGACCCAGGGGCGGCTCTCCTACGAGCAGTACTTC.

V gene TRBV19 combines with J gene TRBJ2-7, with TRBD1 matching 12 bases. V dropped 5 bases and J dropped 5; count of bases not matched to a gene: 7. This CDR3 spans 15 amino acids. Germline V gene sequence: CDR1 LNHDA, CDR2 SQIVND (reference sequence). The CDR3 sequence: CASSAGTGGTDEQYF. The CDR3 coding sequence is TGTGCCAGTAGTGCTGGGACAGGGGGCACCGACGAGCAGTACTTC.

The chain recombines TRBV10-3 with TRBJ1-1, with TRBD1 matching 8 bases. V was pared by 6 bases and J by 3 bases, with 9 bases of the junction left unmatched. The CDR3 is made up of 15 amino acids. From germline, CDR1 is ENHRY and CDR2 SYGVKD. CDR3 region: CAISPAQGAYTEAFF. DNA of the CDR3: TGTGCCATCAGCCCCGCCCAGGGGGCTTACACTGAAGCTTTCTTT.

The chain uses TRBV2 and TRBJ2-7, with TRBD2 matching 9 bases. The V gene end was trimmed by 6 bases and the J gene end by 0 bases; junction bases not matched to a gene: 15. CDR3 size: 18 residues. Germline V lookup: CDR1 SNHLY, CDR2 FYNNEI. The CDR3 coding sequence is TGTGCCAGCAGGACGGCAGCGGGAGGTCCTCTCAGCTCCTACGAGCAGTACTTC. Protein sequence: CASRTAAGGPLSSYEQYF. The whole variable domain, remainder taken from reference TRBV2 and TRBJ2-7, is EPEVTQTPSHQVTQMGQEVILRCVPISNHLYFYWYRQILGQKVEFLVSFYNNEISEKSEIFDDQFSVERPDGSNFTLKIRSTKLEDSAMYFCASRTAAGGPLSSYEQYFGPGTRLTVT.

This clone appeared a few times. The CDR3 DNA sequence: TGTGCCAGCAGCACGGGAAGACAGGGGGGTTCACCCCTCCACTTT. It encodes CASSTGRQGGSPLHF. The chain combines TRBV9 with TRBJ1-6; 9 bases align to TRBD1. The germline CDR1 and CDR2 sequences are SGDLS and YYNGEE. V lost 4 bases, J lost 9 bases, and 8 bases stayed unmatched. This CDR3 has 15 amino acids.

This clone was found once. The chain is built from TRBV5-5 and TRBJ2-1; 9 nucleotides line up with TRBD2. CDR3 size: 14 residues. The ends lost 6 bases at V and 9 bases at J; junction bases unmatched: 10. Per germline, CDR1 SGHKS and CDR2 YYEKEE (reference sequence). The CDR3 is CASNPLAGAIEQFF. The DNA of the CDR3 is TGTGCCAGCAACCCGTTAGCGGGAGCAATTGAGCAGTTCTTC.

The chain combines TRBV14 with TRBJ2-3, with 7 bases lining up with TRBD2. The CDR3 is 18 residues long. Germline loops: CDR1 SGHDN, CDR2 FVKESK. With 1 base clipped from V and 2 bases from J, the junction kept 12 bases outside the gene matches. CDR3 DNA: TGTGCCAGCAGCCAAGGGGTACGGAACAAGCGGGACACAGATACGCAGTATTTT. It encodes CASSQGVRNKRDTDTQYF.

The CDR3 spells CASSGNTGLAVHSYNEQFF. CDR3 nucleotide sequence: TGTGCCAGCAGCGGAAATACGGGACTAGCGGTACACTCCTACAATGAGCAGTTCTTC. The chain joins TRBV7-9 to TRBJ2-1; 11 nucleotides agree with TRBD2. The V gene's germline CDR1 is SEHNR and CDR2 FQNEAQ (reference sequence). J gave up 0 bases and V 5 bases, and 12 bases lay outside the gene matches. This CDR3 comprises 19 residues.

The chain uses TRBV11-1 and TRBJ1-1, with TRBD1 matching over 9 bases. The germline V gene encodes CDR1 SGHAT and CDR2 FQDESV (reference sequence). This CDR3 region has 15 residues. V was clipped by 3 bases and J by 3 bases; unmatched bases: 5. This CDR3 is CASSFGTGKDTEAFF. CDR3 bases: TGTGCCAGCAGCTTCGGGACAGGGAAGGACACTGAAGCTTTCTTT.

CDR3: CASSLSQSYGYTF. CDR3 bases: TGTGCCAGCAGCTTAAGTCAGTCCTATGGCTACACCTTC. The chain recombines TRBV11-1 with TRBJ1-2; D unresolved. The CDR3 sequence is 13 residues long. From germline, CDR1 is SGHAT and CDR2 FQDESV (reference sequence). V was clipped by 2 bases and J by 4 bases, with 8 bases between them.

The gene calls are TRBV5-1 and TRBJ2-1, with 13 positions matching TRBD2. Germline V gene data show CDR1 as SGHRS and CDR2 as YFSETQ. V shed 4 bases and J 9 bases; nucleotides not matched to a gene: 7. The CDR3 spans 15 residues. The CDR3: CASSTGTSGTGEQFF. CDR3 DNA sequence: TGCGCCAGCAGCACCGGGACTAGCGGGACCGGTGAGCAGTTCTTC. The full variable domain, rest sourced from reference TRBV5-1 and TRBJ2-1, is KAGVTQTPRYLIKTRGQQVTLSCSPISGHRSVSWYQQTPGQGLQFLFEYFSETQRNKGNFPGRFSGRQFSNSRSEMNVSTLELGDSALYLCASSTGTSGTGEQFFGPGTRLTVL.